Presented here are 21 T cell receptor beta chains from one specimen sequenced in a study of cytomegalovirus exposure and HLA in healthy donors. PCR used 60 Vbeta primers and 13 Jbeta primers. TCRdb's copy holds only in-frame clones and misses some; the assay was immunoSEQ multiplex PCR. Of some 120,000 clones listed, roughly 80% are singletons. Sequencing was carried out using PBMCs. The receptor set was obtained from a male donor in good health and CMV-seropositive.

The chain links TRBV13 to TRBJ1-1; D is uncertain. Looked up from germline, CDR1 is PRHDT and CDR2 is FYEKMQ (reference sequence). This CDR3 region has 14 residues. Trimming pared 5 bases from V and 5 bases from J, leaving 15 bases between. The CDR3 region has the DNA TGTGCCAGCAGCCCGAGCGCGAGGGATACTGAAGCTTTCTTT. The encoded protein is CASSPSARDTEAFF.

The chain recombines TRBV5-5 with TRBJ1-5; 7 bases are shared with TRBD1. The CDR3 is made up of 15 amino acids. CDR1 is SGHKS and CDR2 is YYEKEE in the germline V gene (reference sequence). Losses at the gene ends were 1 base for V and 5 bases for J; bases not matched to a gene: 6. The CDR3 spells CASSLSRGKDQPQHF. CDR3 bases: TGTGCCAGCAGCTTGTCCAGGGGGAAAGATCAGCCCCAGCATTTT.

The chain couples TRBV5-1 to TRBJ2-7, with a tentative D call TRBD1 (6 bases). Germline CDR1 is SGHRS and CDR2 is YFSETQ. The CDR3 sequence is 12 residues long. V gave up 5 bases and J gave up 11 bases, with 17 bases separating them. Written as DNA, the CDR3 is TGCGCCAGCAGTTCACCGGGACAAAGGAAGTACTTC. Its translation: CASSSPGQRKYF.

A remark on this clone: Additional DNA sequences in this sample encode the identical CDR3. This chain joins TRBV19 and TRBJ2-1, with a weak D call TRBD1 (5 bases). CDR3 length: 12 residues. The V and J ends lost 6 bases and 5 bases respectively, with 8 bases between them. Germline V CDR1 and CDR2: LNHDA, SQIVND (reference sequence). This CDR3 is CASRGLNNEQFF. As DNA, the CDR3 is TGTGCCAGTAGGGGGCTAAACAATGAGCAGTTCTTC.

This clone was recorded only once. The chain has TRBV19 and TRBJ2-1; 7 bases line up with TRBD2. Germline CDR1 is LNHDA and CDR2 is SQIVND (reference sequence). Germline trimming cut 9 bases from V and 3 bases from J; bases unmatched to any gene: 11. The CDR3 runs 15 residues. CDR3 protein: CASRLASGIYNEQFF. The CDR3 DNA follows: TGTGCCAGCCGCCTAGCTAGCGGCATCTACAATGAGCAGTTCTTC.

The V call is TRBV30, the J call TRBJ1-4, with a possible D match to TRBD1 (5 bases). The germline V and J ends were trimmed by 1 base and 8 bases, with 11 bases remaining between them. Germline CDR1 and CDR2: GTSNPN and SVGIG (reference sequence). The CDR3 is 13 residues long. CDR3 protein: CAWSAGMKEKLFF. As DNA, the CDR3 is TGTGCCTGGAGTGCAGGGATGAAAGAAAAACTGTTTTTT. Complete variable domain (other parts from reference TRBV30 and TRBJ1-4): SQTIHQWPATLVQPVGSPLSLECTVEGTSNPNLYWYRQAAGRGLQLLFYSVGIGQISSEVPQNLSASRPQDRQFILSSKKLLLSDSGFYLCAWSAGMKEKLFFGSGTQLSVL.

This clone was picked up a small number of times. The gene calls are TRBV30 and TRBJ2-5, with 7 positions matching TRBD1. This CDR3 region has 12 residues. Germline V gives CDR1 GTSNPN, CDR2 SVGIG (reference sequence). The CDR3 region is CAGDSDQETQYF. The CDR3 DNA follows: TGTGCGGGGGACAGCGACCAAGAGACCCAGTACTTC.

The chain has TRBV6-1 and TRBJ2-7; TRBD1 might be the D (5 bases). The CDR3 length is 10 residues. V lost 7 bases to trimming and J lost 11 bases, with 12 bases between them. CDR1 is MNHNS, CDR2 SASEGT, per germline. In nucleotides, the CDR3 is TGTGCCAGCAAGGGAAAAGGGGAGTACTTC. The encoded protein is CASKGKGEYF.

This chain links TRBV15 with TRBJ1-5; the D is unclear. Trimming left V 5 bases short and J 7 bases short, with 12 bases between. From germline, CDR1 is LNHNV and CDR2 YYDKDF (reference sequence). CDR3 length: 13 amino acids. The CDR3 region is CATSPRSGQPQHF. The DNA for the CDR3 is TGTGCCACCAGCCCGAGGAGCGGCCAGCCCCAGCATTTT.

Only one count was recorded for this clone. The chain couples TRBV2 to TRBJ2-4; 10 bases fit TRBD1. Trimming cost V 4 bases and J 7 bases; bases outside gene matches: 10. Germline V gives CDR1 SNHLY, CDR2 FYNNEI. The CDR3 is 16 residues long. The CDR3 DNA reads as TGTGCCAGCAGTGCTGCGACAGGGGGCTTTGGGAACATTCAGTACTTC. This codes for CASSAATGGFGNIQYF. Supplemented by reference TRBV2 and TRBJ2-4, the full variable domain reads EPEVTQTPSHQVTQMGQEVILRCVPISNHLYFYWYRQILGQKVEFLVSFYNNEISEKSEIFDDQFSVERPDGSNFTLKIRSTKLEDSAMYFCASSAATGGFGNIQYFGAGTRLSVL.

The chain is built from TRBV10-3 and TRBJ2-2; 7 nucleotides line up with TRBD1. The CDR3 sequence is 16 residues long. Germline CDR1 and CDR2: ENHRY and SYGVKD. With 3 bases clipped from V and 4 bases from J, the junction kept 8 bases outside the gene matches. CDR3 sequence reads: CAISDHRGGSTGELFF. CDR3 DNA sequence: TGTGCCATCAGTGACCACAGGGGCGGTTCCACCGGGGAGCTGTTTTTT.

The CDR3 reads CASTRLAGVGLETQYF. CDR3 coding DNA: TGTGCCAGCACGAGACTAGCGGGAGTTGGATTAGAGACCCAGTACTTC. The genes are TRBV7-9 and TRBJ2-5, with 12 positions matching TRBD2. The CDR3 runs to 16 residues. Trimming removed 7 bases from V and 4 bases from J; junction bases left unmatched: 10. Germline V CDR1 and CDR2: SEHNR, FQNEAQ (reference sequence). Together with reference TRBV7-9 and TRBJ2-5, the CDR3 gives the full variable domain: DTGVSQNPRHKITKRGQNVTFRCDPISEHNRLYWYRQTLGQGPEFLTYFQNEAQLEKSRLLSDRFSAERPKGSFSTLEIQRTEQGDSAMYLCASTRLAGVGLETQYFGPGTRLLVL.

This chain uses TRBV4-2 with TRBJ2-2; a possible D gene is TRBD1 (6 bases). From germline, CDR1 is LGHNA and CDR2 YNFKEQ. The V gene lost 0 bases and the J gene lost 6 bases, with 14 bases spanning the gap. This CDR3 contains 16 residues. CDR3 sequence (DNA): TGTGCCAGCAGCCAAGATGGGGGCAGGGTGGCCGGGGAGCTGTTTTTT. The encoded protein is CASSQDGGRVAGELFF.

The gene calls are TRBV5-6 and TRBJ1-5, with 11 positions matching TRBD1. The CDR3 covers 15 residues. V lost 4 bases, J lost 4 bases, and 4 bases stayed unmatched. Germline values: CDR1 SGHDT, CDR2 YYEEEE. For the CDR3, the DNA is TGTGCCAGCAGCCGGACAGGGGGCGGAAATCAGCCCCAGCATTTT. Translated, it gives CASSRTGGGNQPQHF.

The CDR3 nucleotides are TGTGCCAGTAGTATCAAGGAGGGGACGGCTGAAGCTTTCTTT. Amino acid sequence: CASSIKEGTAEAFF. The chain combines TRBV19 with TRBJ1-1, with D perhaps TRBD1 (5 bases). The CDR3 is made up of 14 amino acids. The germline gives CDR1 LNHDA, CDR2 SQIVND (reference sequence). Trimming shortened V by 3 bases and J by 6 bases, and 14 bases separated the two germline ends. The whole variable domain, remainder taken from reference TRBV19 and TRBJ1-1, is DGGITQSPKYLFRKEGQNVTLSCEQNLNHDAMYWYRQDPGQGLRLIYYSQIVNDFQKGDIAEGYSVSREKKESFPLTVTSAQKNPTAFYLCASSIKEGTAEAFFGQGTRLTVV.

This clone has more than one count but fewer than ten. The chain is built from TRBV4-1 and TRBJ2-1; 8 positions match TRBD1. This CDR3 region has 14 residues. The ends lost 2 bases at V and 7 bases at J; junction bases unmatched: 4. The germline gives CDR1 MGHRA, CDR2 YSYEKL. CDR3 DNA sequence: TGCGCCAGCAGCCAAAGCCAGGGGGCGAATGAGCAGTTCTTC. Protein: CASSQSQGANEQFF.

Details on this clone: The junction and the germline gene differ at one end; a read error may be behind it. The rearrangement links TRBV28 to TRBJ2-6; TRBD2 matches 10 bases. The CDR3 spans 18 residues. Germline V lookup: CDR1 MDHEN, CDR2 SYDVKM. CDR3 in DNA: TGTGCCAGCAGTTTGGGCTTAGCGGGAGGTGGTGGGGCCAACGGCCTGACTTTC. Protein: CASSLGLAGGGGANGLTF.

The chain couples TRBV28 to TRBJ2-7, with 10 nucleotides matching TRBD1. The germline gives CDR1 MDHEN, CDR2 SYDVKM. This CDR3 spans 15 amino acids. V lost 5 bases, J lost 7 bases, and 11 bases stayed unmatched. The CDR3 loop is CASSLSGTGVNEQYF. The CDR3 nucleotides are TGTGCCAGCAGTCTATCCGGGACAGGGGTGAATGAGCAGTACTTC.

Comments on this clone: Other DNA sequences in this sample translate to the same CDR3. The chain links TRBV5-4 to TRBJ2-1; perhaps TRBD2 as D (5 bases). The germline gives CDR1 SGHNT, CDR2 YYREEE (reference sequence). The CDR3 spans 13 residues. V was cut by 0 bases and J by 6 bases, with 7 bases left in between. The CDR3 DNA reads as TGTGCCAGCAGCTTGGCTGGAGGCAATGAGCAGTTCTTC. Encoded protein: CASSLAGGNEQFF.

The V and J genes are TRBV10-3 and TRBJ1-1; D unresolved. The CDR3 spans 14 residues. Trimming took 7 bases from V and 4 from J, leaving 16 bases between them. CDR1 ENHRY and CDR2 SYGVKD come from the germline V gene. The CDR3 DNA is TGTGCCATCACCAAAGAGGAGCAACTCACTGAAGCTTTCTTT. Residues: CAITKEEQLTEAFF.

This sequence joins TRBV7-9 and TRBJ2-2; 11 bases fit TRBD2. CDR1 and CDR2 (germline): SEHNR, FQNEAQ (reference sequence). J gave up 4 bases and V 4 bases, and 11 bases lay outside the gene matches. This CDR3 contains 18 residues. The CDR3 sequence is CASSSLRATSGSTGELFF. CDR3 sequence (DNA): TGTGCCAGCAGCTCCCTGCGGGCTACTAGCGGGAGCACCGGGGAGCTGTTTTTT.